These 11 T cell receptor beta chains share one sample of origin, sequenced in a study of beta chain features in type 1 diabetes. Isolated RNA was reverse transcribed in full, so expressed TCRB transcripts were sequenced. Sequencing was performed with immunoSEQ multiplex PCR; in TCRdb, only in-frame clones are kept and a portion is missing. The profile shows about 260,000 clones, more than 65% of them singletons. Sequencing was done on a sample of naive CD4+ T cells from blood. Every receptor here comes from a man aged 30 to 45 in good health.

The chain uses TRBV30 and TRBJ2-1; D is perhaps TRBD2 (7 bases). Germline V gene sequence: CDR1 GTSNPN, CDR2 SVGIG (reference sequence). This CDR3 is built from 13 residues. V shed 8 bases and J shed 7 bases, with 18 bases lying between them. The CDR3 DNA reads TGTGCCGGAACGAGGGGGGGGCCTAATGAGCAGTTCTTC. Translated, it gives CAGTRGGPNEQFF.

The gene calls are TRBV7-2 and TRBJ1-1; maybe TRBD1 (5 bases). With 3 bases removed from V and 4 bases from J, the gap between germline ends came to 15 bases. The CDR3 contains 15 residues. CDR1 and CDR2 (germline): SGHTA, FQGNSA. The CDR3 DNA is TGTGCCAGCAGCTTCGGCGGCCGGGACCTCACTGAAGCTTTCTTT. Its translation: CASSFGGRDLTEAFF. The full variable domain, in which reference TRBV7-2 and TRBJ1-1 provide the parts outside the CDR3, is GAGVSQSPSNKVTEKGKDVELRCDPISGHTALYWYRQSLGQGLEFLIYFQGNSAPDKSGLPSDRFSAERTGGSVSTLTIQRTQQEDSAVYLCASSFGGRDLTEAFFGQGTRLTVV.

This chain joins TRBV30 and TRBJ1-2, with D possibly matching TRBD1 (6 bases). The germline V gene encodes CDR1 GTSNPN and CDR2 SVGIG (reference sequence). Deletions cut 3 bases from V and 10 bases from J, with 15 bases between. The CDR3 is 12 residues long. CDR3 nucleotide sequence: TGTGCCTGGAGCGCAACAGACAGGAACTACACCTTC. Its protein is CAWSATDRNYTF.

The chain links TRBV29-1 to TRBJ1-1; 8 bases fit TRBD1. Germline assignment: CDR1 SQVTM and CDR2 ANQGSEA. Losses at the gene ends were 5 bases for V and 7 bases for J; bases not matched to a gene: 9. This CDR3 has 13 residues. CDR3 sequence reads: CSVSPRQGNEAFF. DNA for the CDR3: TGCAGCGTTTCGCCCCGACAGGGGAATGAAGCTTTCTTT. The whole variable domain, remainder taken from reference TRBV29-1 and TRBJ1-1, is SAVISQKPSRDICQRGTSLTIQCQVDSQVTMMFWYRQQPGQSLTLIATANQGSEATYESGFVIDKFPISRPNLTFSTLTVSNMSPEDSSIYLCSVSPRQGNEAFFGQGTRLTVV.

This clone was seen once. DNA for the CDR3: TGTGCCAGCAGCTTAGCAGACAGGGGTTATGGCTACACCTTC. Protein: CASSLADRGYGYTF. The rearrangement uses TRBV7-2 and TRBJ1-2; 8 bases map to TRBD1. The V gene's germline CDR1 is SGHTA and CDR2 FQGNSA. This CDR3 is built from 14 residues. V trimming: 0 bases; J trimming: 5 bases; junction bases outside the gene matches: 2.

V gene TRBV7-9 combines with J gene TRBJ2-1; 7 bases align to TRBD2. V was clipped by 2 bases and J by 7 bases; unmatched bases: 5. CDR1 is SEHNR and CDR2 is FQNEAQ in the germline V gene (reference sequence). This CDR3 is 14 amino acids long. The CDR3 here is CASSLSTSANEQFF. CDR3 DNA sequence: TGTGCCAGCAGCTTAAGTACTAGCGCGAATGAGCAGTTCTTC.

This sequence joins TRBV20-1 and TRBJ2-7; D call uncertain. Trimming stripped 0 bases from V and 7 bases from J, with 4 bases between. Germline V lookup: CDR1 DFQATT, CDR2 SNEGSKA (reference sequence). The CDR3 covers 10 residues. The CDR3 loop reads CSARDIEQYF. The CDR3 DNA follows: TGCAGTGCTAGAGATATAGAGCAGTACTTC.

A few counts support this clone. The CDR3 loop is CAWATGNEKLFF. In nucleotides, the CDR3 is TGTGCCTGGGCGACAGGGAATGAAAAACTGTTTTTT. V and J are TRBV30 and TRBJ1-4; 7 bases map to TRBD1. Germline V gives CDR1 GTSNPN, CDR2 SVGIG (reference sequence). CDR3 size: 12 residues. J gave up 5 bases and V 5 bases, and 2 bases lay outside the gene matches.

This clone was detected once. The V call is TRBV9, the J call TRBJ2-2, with D perhaps matching TRBD2 (6 bases). CDR3 length: 15 amino acids. In germline, CDR1 is SGDLS, CDR2 YYNGEE. V shed 8 bases and J shed 1 base, with 15 bases lying between them. The CDR3 bases are TGTGCCAGTTCGGTGATAGCGGAGAACACCGGGGAGCTGTTTTTT. It yields the protein CASSVIAENTGELFF.

This sequence joins TRBV30 and TRBJ1-5; weak D call: TRBD1 (6 bases). Between the trimmed V and J ends, which lost 1 base and 6 bases, there was a span of 10 bases. Germline V gene data show CDR1 as GTSNPN and CDR2 as SVGIG (reference sequence). The CDR3 covers 13 residues. The CDR3, as DNA: TGTGCCTGGAGTGCGGGCAGGGGTCAGCCCCAGCATTTT. It is translated as CAWSAGRGQPQHF.

The chain uses TRBV7-2 and TRBJ2-7; 7 bases fit TRBD1. From germline, CDR1 is SGHTA and CDR2 FQGNSA. The V gene end was trimmed by 2 bases and the J gene end by 0 bases; junction bases not matched to a gene: 1. This CDR3 has 14 amino acids. CDR3 amino acids: CASSLWDSSYEQYF. The CDR3 nucleotides read TGTGCCAGCAGCTTATGGGACAGCTCCTACGAGCAGTACTTC.